Below, 23 T cell receptor beta chains from the same sample are listed, as sequenced in a study of T cell responses to AZD1222 COVID-19 vaccine. TCRdb's table, derived via immunoSEQ multiplex PCR, lists solely in-frame clones and lacks some. The repertoire consists of some 66,000 clones, with roughly nine tenths occurring once and the leading ten covering under 30%. Material: peripheral blood, obtained 28 days after the second AZD1222 dose. The receptors stem from an adult who received the AZD1222 COVID-19 vaccine.

This sequence joins TRBV7-9 and TRBJ1-1; 7 positions agree with TRBD1. Germline V gene sequence: CDR1 SEHNR, CDR2 FQNEAQ (reference sequence). V dropped 1 base and J dropped 1; count of bases not matched to a gene: 9. The CDR3 is 17 residues long. The CDR3 loop is CASSLGGDSTWNTEAFF. As DNA, the CDR3 is TGTGCCAGCAGCTTAGGAGGGGACAGCACCTGGAACACTGAAGCTTTCTTT. The full variable domain, in which reference TRBV7-9 and TRBJ1-1 provide the parts outside the CDR3, is DTGVSQNPRHKITKRGQNVTFRCDPISEHNRLYWYRQTLGQGPEFLTYFQNEAQLEKSRLLSDRFSAERPKGSFSTLEIQRTEQGDSAMYLCASSLGGDSTWNTEAFFGQGTRLTVV.

The V gene is TRBV4-3, the J gene TRBJ2-1; perhaps TRBD2 as D (5 bases). Trimming shortened V by 1 base and J by 8 bases, and 15 bases separated the two germline ends. The CDR3 is 15 residues long. Germline V gene sequence: CDR1 LGHNA, CDR2 YSLEER. CDR3 sequence (DNA): TGCGCCAGCAGCCAAGTGGCTAGCCCCTTCGATGAGCAGTTCTTC. It specifies CASSQVASPFDEQFF.

V gene TRBV24-1 combines with J gene TRBJ1-6; D uncertain. Germline V gene data show CDR1 as KGHDR and CDR2 as SFDVKD. The V gene lost 6 bases and the J gene lost 13 bases, with 15 bases spanning the gap. The CDR3 consists of 13 residues. CDR3 nucleotide sequence: TGTGCCACCAGTTCCGGCCGGTTATCCCCCCTCCACTTT. Translation: CATSSGRLSPLHF.

The J gene is TRBJ1-1, the V gene TRBV18; D perhaps matches TRBD1 (6 bases). The V end lost 5 bases, the J end lost 1 base, and 14 bases lay between the germline ends. Germline-derived CDR1 and CDR2 are KGHSH and LQKENI. The CDR3 length is 15 residues. CDR3 nucleotides: TGTGCCAGCTCATTGGGGGCAGGGACGAACACTGAAGCTTTCTTT. This codes for CASSLGAGTNTEAFF.

V gene TRBV5-8 combines with J gene TRBJ1-4, with TRBD1 as a possible D gene (5 bases). From germline, CDR1 is SGHTS and CDR2 YDEGEE. Trimming took 4 bases from V and 0 from J, leaving 13 bases between them. The CDR3 runs to 16 residues. The CDR3 region is CASSLTGGATNEKLFF. The CDR3 nucleotides read TGTGCCAGCAGCCTGACCGGGGGGGCAACTAATGAAAAACTGTTTTTT.

This chain uses TRBV5-1 with TRBJ2-3; 10 nucleotides align to TRBD1. The CDR3 consists of 14 residues. Unmatched junction bases numbered 4, after V lost 6 bases and J lost 3 bases. Germline V CDR1 and CDR2: SGHRS, YFSETQ. The CDR3 DNA is TGCGCCAGCACAGGGACAGGGGTGACAGATACGCAGTATTTT. Its translation is CASTGTGVTDTQYF.

The chain uses TRBV7-9 and TRBJ2-1; 9 bases align to TRBD1. V shed 3 bases and J 8 bases; nucleotides not matched to a gene: 5. Germline lookup yields CDR1 SEHNR and CDR2 FQNEAQ (reference sequence). The CDR3 is 14 amino acids. CDR3: CASSLGTGYDEQFF. The CDR3 bases are TGTGCCAGCAGCTTGGGGACAGGGTACGATGAGCAGTTCTTC.

The V and J genes are TRBV2 and TRBJ1-4; TRBD1 matches at 9 bases. There are 15 residues in the CDR3. The trim removed 6 bases at V and 6 bases at J, leaving 8 bases unmatched. In germline, CDR1 is SNHLY, CDR2 FYNNEI. Here the CDR3 DNA reads TGTGCCAGCAGAGATTTGGACAGGGGATATGAAAAACTGTTTTTT. Its protein product is CASRDLDRGYEKLFF. Drawing the rest from reference TRBV2 and TRBJ1-4, the complete variable domain is EPEVTQTPSHQVTQMGQEVILRCVPISNHLYFYWYRQILGQKVEFLVSFYNNEISEKSEIFDDQFSVERPDGSNFTLKIRSTKLEDSAMYFCASRDLDRGYEKLFFGSGTQLSVL.

The table lists this clone with a count of one. J is TRBJ1-2 and V is TRBV4-1, with 7 bases matching TRBD1. V trimming: 3 bases; J trimming: 8 bases; junction bases outside the gene matches: 9. The CDR3 is 14 residues long. The germline V gene encodes CDR1 MGHRA and CDR2 YSYEKL. The CDR3 here is CASSQAGTVSGYTF. The CDR3 DNA is TGCGCCAGCAGCCAGGCAGGGACAGTATCAGGCTACACCTTC.

The rearrangement joins TRBV18 to TRBJ2-1; D gene ambiguous. This CDR3 is 12 amino acids long. Per the germline V gene, CDR1 is KGHSH and CDR2 is LQKENI. The germline V and J ends were trimmed by 0 bases and 12 bases, with 9 bases remaining between them. The CDR3 bases are TGTGCCAGCTCACCACCGGAGCTCACGCAGTTCTTC. It translates to CASSPPELTQFF. Drawing the rest from reference TRBV18 and TRBJ2-1, the complete variable domain is NAGVMQNPRHLVRRRGQEARLRCSPMKGHSHVYWYRQLPEEGLKFMVYLQKENIIDESGMPKERFSAEFPKEGPSILRIQQVVRGDSAAYFCASSPPELTQFFGPGTRLTVL.

V and J are TRBV6-5 and TRBJ1-1; 8 bases are a match to TRBD1. Germline V gene data show CDR1 as MNHEY and CDR2 as SVGAGI. Trimming cost V 0 bases and J 4 bases; bases outside gene matches: 4. The CDR3 is 15 amino acids. The CDR3 sequence is CASSYSTGEGTEAFF. The CDR3 DNA is TGTGCCAGCAGTTACTCGACAGGGGAGGGCACTGAAGCTTTCTTT.

The chain couples TRBV2 to TRBJ2-7, with TRBD1 identical over 9 bases. The CDR3 length is 14 residues. Germline-derived CDR1 and CDR2 are SNHLY and FYNNEI. The ends lost 6 bases at V and 4 bases at J; junction bases unmatched: 7. CDR3 sequence reads: CASSIQGAEYEQYF. The CDR3 DNA follows: TGTGCCAGCAGCATACAGGGGGCTGAATACGAGCAGTACTTC. The whole variable domain, remainder taken from reference TRBV2 and TRBJ2-7, is EPEVTQTPSHQVTQMGQEVILRCVPISNHLYFYWYRQILGQKVEFLVSFYNNEISEKSEIFDDQFSVERPDGSNFTLKIRSTKLEDSAMYFCASSIQGAEYEQYFGPGTRLTVT.

In this sample, this clone turned up a few times. This chain links TRBV12-5 with TRBJ2-3, with 7 bases identical to TRBD1. The CDR3 consists of 13 residues. Germline V gene data show CDR1 as LGHNT and CDR2 as FRNRAP. V lost 6 bases to trimming and J lost 4 bases; unmatched junction nucleotides: 4. The CDR3 spells CASGNTGADTQYF. CDR3 bases: TGTGCTAGTGGGAATACAGGGGCAGATACGCAGTATTTT.

This rearrangement joins TRBV7-9 to TRBJ2-1, with TRBD2 matching 13 bases. CDR3 length: 18 amino acids. Germline assignment: CDR1 SEHNR and CDR2 FQNEAQ (reference sequence). V shed 5 bases, J shed 0 bases, and the junction held 7 bases outside the gene matches. The CDR3 bases are TGTGCCAGCAGCCCTCCTAGGACTAGCGGGAGCTCCTACAATGAGCAGTTCTTC. This codes for CASSPPRTSGSSYNEQFF.

The rearrangement uses TRBV5-1 and TRBJ1-4; perhaps TRBD1 as D (6 bases). Trimming shortened V by 4 bases and J by 0 bases, and 10 bases separated the two germline ends. This CDR3 is built from 15 residues. Germline CDR1 and CDR2: SGHRS and YFSETQ. The CDR3 protein is CASSPQGTTNEKLFF. The CDR3 DNA reads as TGCGCCAGCAGCCCACAGGGTACAACTAATGAAAAACTGTTTTTT.

The chain is built from TRBV2 and TRBJ2-2; TRBD2 might be the D (5 bases). CDR1 and CDR2 (germline): SNHLY, FYNNEI. Trimming cost V 7 bases and J 7 bases, with 10 bases left between them. There are 12 residues in the CDR3. DNA of the CDR3: TGTGCCAGCACGGGGTATCACGGGGAGCTGTTTTTT. As protein: CASTGYHGELFF.

The CDR3 here is CASSRDGEQYF. CDR3 DNA sequence: TGTGCCAGCAGCAGGGACGGCGAGCAGTACTTC. The rearrangement uses TRBV14 and TRBJ2-7, with D perhaps given as TRBD1 or TRBD2 (5 bases each). This CDR3 has 11 amino acids. Per germline, CDR1 SGHDN and CDR2 FVKESK. With 5 bases removed from V and 6 bases from J, the gap between germline ends came to 8 bases.

This chain connects TRBV24-1 to TRBJ1-4; unclear D gene. The CDR3 sequence is 15 residues long. Germline V gene data show CDR1 as KGHDR and CDR2 as SFDVKD. V was cut by 3 bases and J by 3 bases, with 10 bases left in between. CDR3 DNA: TGTGCCACCAGTGATCCGAAGGATCCTAATGAAAAACTGTTTTTT. Protein: CATSDPKDPNEKLFF.

This clone was detected only once. The chain is built from TRBV5-4 and TRBJ2-1; D unresolved. The CDR3 covers 12 residues. Germline-derived CDR1 and CDR2 are SGHNT and YYREEE (reference sequence). The V and J ends lost 2 bases and 7 bases respectively, with 7 bases between them. The CDR3 region has the DNA TGTGCCAGCAGCTTACACAAGAATGAGCAGTTCTTC. Protein product: CASSLHKNEQFF. The variable domain in full, with the rest retrieved from reference TRBV5-4 and TRBJ2-1, is ETGVTQSPTHLIKTRGQQVTLRCSSQSGHNTVSWYQQALGQGPQFIFQYYREEENGRGNFPPRFSGLQFPNYSSELNVNALELDDSALYLCASSLHKNEQFFGPGTRLTVL.

The chain couples TRBV6-1 to TRBJ2-2; D is unresolved. Germline lookup yields CDR1 MNHNS and CDR2 SASEGT. This CDR3 is 15 amino acids long. V lost 1 base, J lost 3 bases, and 9 bases lay in between. The CDR3 protein is CASSEVRQHTGELFF. The CDR3 coding sequence is TGTGCCAGCAGTGAAGTCCGGCAGCACACCGGGGAGCTGTTTTTT.

The chain recombines TRBV19 with TRBJ1-1; D gene uncertain. In germline, CDR1 is LNHDA, CDR2 SQIVND (reference sequence). Trimming stripped 3 bases from V and 4 bases from J, with 9 bases between. The CDR3 extends over 13 amino acids. The CDR3 region is CASSMSRGTEAFF. The CDR3, as DNA: TGTGCCAGTAGTATGTCCCGAGGCACTGAAGCTTTCTTT.

The sample holds one count of this clone. J is TRBJ2-5 and V is TRBV5-1; D may be TRBD1 (5 bases). The CDR3 has 14 residues. The V end was cut by 9 bases, the J end by 3 bases, with 18 bases between. The germline CDR1 and CDR2 sequences are SGHRS and YFSETQ. In DNA form, the CDR3 reads TGCGCCACTGGGGCTGGGCAGGTTGAAGAGACCCAGTACTTC. Protein: CATGAGQVEETQYF.

This chain connects TRBV4-3 to TRBJ2-1, with a weak D call TRBD2 (5 bases). The CDR3 consists of 16 residues. Trimming left V 4 bases short and J 1 base short, with 14 bases between. Germline lookup yields CDR1 LGHNA and CDR2 YSLEER. CDR3 coding DNA: TGCGCCAGCAGCCCTTACGGGGATACTTCCTACAATGAGCAGTTCTTC. Protein sequence: CASSPYGDTSYNEQFF.